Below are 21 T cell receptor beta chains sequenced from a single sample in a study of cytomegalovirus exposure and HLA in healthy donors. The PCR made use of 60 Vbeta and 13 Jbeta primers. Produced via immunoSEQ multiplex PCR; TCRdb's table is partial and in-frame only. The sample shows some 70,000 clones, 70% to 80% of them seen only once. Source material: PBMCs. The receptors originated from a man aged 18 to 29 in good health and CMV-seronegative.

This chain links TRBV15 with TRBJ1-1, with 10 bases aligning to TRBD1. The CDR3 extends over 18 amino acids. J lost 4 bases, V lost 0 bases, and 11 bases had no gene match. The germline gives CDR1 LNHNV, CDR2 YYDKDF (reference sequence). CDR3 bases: TGTGCCACCAGCAGAGATATCCCAGGGACAGGGGAAGGCACTGAAGCTTTCTTT. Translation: CATSRDIPGTGEGTEAFF.

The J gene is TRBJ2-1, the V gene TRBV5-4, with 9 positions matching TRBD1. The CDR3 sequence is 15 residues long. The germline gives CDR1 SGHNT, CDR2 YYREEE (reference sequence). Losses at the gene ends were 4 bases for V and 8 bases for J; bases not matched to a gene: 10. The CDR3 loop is CASSRGQGGVHEQFF. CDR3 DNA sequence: TGTGCCAGCAGCAGGGGACAGGGCGGGGTCCATGAGCAGTTCTTC.

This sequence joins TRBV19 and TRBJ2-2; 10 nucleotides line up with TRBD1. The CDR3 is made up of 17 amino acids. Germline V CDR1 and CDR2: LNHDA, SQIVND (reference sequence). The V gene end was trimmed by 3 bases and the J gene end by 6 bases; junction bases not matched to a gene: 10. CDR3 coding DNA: TGTGCCAGTAGTATTGGATCCGGGACAGGGGCCCCCGGGGAGCTGTTTTTT. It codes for CASSIGSGTGAPGELFF.

CDR3: CAISEDSPSTDTQYF. CDR3 nucleotide sequence: TGTGCCATCAGTGAGGACAGTCCTAGCACAGATACGCAGTATTTT. The chain combines TRBV10-3 with TRBJ2-3; possibly TRBD1 for D (5 bases). Germline V gives CDR1 ENHRY, CDR2 SYGVKD. Trimming pared 2 bases from V and 0 bases from J, leaving 9 bases between. The CDR3 is made up of 15 amino acids.

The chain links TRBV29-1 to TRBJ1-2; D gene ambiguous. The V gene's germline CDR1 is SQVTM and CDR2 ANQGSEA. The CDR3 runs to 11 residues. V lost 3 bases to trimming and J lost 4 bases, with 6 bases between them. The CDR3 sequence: CSVDGIYGYTF. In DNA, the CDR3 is TGCAGCGTTGACGGTATCTATGGCTACACCTTC.

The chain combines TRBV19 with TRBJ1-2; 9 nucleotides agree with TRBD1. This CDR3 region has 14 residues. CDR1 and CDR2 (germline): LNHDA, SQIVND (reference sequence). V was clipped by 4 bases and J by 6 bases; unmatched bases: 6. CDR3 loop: CASSTRDRAHGYTF. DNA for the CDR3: TGTGCCAGTAGTACCCGGGACAGGGCACATGGCTACACCTTC.

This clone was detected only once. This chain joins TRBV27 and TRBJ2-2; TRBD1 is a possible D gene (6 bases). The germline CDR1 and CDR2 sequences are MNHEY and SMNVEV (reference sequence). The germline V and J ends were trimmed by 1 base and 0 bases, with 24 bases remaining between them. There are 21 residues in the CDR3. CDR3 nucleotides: TGTGCCAGCAGTTTATTGGGGGACACCTCTTTTGGCCCGGCGAACACCGGGGAGCTGTTTTTT. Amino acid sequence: CASSLLGDTSFGPANTGELFF.

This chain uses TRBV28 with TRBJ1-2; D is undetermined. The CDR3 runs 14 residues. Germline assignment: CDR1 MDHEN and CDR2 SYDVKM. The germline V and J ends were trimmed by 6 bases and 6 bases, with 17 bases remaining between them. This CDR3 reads CASSLRSGSNGYTF. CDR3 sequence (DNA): TGTGCCAGCAGCCTAAGGTCAGGTTCAAATGGCTACACCTTC.

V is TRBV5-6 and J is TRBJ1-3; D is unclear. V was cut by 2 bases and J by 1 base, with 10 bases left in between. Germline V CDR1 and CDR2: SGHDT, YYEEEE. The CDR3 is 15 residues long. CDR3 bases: TGTGCCAGCAGCTTATTTTCCATTTCTGGAAACACCATATATTTT. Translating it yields CASSLFSISGNTIYF.

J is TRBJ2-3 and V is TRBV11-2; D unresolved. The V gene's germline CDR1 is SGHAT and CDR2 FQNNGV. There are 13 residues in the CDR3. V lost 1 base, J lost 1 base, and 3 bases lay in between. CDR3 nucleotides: TGTGCCAGCAGCTTAGCAGGCACAGATACGCAGTATTTT. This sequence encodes CASSLAGTDTQYF.

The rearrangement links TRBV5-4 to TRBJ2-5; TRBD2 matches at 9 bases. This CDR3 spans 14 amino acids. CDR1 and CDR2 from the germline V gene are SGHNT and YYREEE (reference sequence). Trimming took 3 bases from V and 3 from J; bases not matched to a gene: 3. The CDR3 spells CASSYSGGEETQYF. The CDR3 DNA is TGTGCCAGCAGCTATAGCGGGGGAGAAGAGACCCAGTACTTC.

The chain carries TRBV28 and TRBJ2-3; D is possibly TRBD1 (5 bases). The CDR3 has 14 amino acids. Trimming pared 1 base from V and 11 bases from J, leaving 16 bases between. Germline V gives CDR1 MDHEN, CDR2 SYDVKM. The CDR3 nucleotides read TGTGCCAGCAGTTTATTACAAGGGGCCCGTGGGCAGTATTTT. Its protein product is CASSLLQGARGQYF. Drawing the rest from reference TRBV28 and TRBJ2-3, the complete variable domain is DVKVTQSSRYLVKRTGEKVFLECVQDMDHENMFWYRQDPGLGLRLIYFSYDVKMKEKGDIPEGYSVSREKKERFSLILESASTNQTSMYLCASSLLQGARGQYFGPGTRLTVL.

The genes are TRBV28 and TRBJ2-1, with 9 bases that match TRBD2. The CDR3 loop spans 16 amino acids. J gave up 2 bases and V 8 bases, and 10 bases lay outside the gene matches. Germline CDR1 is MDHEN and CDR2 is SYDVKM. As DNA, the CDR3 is TGTGCCAGCGTTCGTAGACTAGCGGCCCCCTACAATGAGCAGTTCTTC. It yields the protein CASVRRLAAPYNEQFF.

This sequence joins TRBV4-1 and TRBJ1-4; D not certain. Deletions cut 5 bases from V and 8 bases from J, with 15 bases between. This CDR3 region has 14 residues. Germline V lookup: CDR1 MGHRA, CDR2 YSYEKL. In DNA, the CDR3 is TGCGCCAGCAGCTCTGGGGAGGGTGGCGAAAAACTGTTTTTT. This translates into CASSSGEGGEKLFF.

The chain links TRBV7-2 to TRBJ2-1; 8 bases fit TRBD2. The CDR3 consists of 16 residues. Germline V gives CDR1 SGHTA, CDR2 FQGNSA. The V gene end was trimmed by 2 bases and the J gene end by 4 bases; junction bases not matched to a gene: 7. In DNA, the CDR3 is TGTGCCAGCAGCTTAACGAGTAGCGGGGTTTACAATGAGCAGTTCTTC. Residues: CASSLTSSGVYNEQFF. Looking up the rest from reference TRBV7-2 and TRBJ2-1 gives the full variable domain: GAGVSQSPSNKVTEKGKDVELRCDPISGHTALYWYRQSLGQGLEFLIYFQGNSAPDKSGLPSDRFSAERTGGSVSTLTIQRTQQEDSAVYLCASSLTSSGVYNEQFFGPGTRLTVL.

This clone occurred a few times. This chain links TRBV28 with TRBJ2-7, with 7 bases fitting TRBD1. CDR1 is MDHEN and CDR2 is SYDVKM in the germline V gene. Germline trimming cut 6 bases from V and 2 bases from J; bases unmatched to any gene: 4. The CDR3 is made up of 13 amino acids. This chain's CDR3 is CASRSGQPYEQYF. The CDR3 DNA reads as TGTGCCAGCAGATCGGGACAGCCCTACGAGCAGTACTTC.

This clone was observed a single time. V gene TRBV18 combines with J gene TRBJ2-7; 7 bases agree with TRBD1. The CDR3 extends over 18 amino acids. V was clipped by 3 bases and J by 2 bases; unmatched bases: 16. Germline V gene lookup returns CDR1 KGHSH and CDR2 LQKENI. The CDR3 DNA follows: TGTGCCAGCTCACCTGCTCCACCGGGACAGCAATTTCCCTACGAGCAGTACTTC. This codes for CASSPAPPGQQFPYEQYF.

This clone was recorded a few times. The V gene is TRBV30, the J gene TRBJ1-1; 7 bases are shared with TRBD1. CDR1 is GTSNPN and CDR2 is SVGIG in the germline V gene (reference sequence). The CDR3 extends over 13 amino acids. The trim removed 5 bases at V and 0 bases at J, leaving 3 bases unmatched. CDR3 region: CAWEGQMNTEAFF. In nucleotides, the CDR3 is TGTGCCTGGGAGGGACAGATGAACACTGAAGCTTTCTTT.

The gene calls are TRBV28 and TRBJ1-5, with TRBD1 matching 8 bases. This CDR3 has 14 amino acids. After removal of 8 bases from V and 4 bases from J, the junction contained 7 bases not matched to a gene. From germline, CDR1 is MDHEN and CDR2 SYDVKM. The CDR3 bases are TGTGCCAGCCTACCGGACAGGGAAAATCAGCCCCAGCATTTT. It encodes CASLPDRENQPQHF. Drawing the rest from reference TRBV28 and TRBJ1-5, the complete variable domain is DVKVTQSSRYLVKRTGEKVFLECVQDMDHENMFWYRQDPGLGLRLIYFSYDVKMKEKGDIPEGYSVSREKKERFSLILESASTNQTSMYLCASLPDRENQPQHFGDGTRLSIL.

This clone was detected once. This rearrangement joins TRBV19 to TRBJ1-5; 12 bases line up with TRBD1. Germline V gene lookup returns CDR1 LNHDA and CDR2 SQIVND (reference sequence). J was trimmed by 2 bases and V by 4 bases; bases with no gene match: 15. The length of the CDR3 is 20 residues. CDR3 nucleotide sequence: TGTGCCAGTAGTACCGGGACAGGGGGCCTCCAAACCCTTCGCAATCAGCCCCAGCATTTT. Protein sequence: CASSTGTGGLQTLRNQPQHF.

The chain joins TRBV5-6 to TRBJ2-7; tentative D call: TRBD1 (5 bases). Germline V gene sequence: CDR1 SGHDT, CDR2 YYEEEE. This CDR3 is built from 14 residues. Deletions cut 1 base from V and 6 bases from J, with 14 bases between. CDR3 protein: CASSLLGVVREQYF. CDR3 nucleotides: TGTGCCAGCAGCTTGTTAGGGGTGGTACGCGAGCAGTACTTC.